Listed below are T cell receptor beta chains from one sample, sequenced in a study of cytomegalovirus exposure and HLA in healthy donors. Sequencing was performed with immunoSEQ multiplex PCR; in TCRdb, only in-frame clones are kept and a portion is missing. In the table there are about 150,000 clones, 65% to 85% of which are singletons. What was sequenced was PBMCs. The receptors stem from a woman in her late teens or twenties in good health and CMV-seronegative. Both conserved end residues are part of each CDR3. A D gene is named only where the DNA matches it firmly. For some rows the clone size is stated as once, few or many, or as a class when expanded; others skip it.

NA NA 15 TRBJ2-2 TRBV14 CASSQGSGITGELFF TGTGCCAGCAGCCAAGGGTCCGGGATTACCGGGGAGCTGTTTTTT
TRBD1 NA 14 TRBJ2-1 TRBV29-1 CSVALMAGGNEQFF TGCAGCGTTGCGCTCATGGCAGGGGGCAATGAGCAGTTCTTC
NA NA 13 TRBJ1-5 TRBV5-4 CASSLQGQQPQHF TGTGCCAGCAGCTTACAGGGTCAGCAGCCCCAGCATTTT
NA few 13 TRBJ1-1 TRBV6-5 CASSFGQNTEAFF TGTGCCAGCAGTTTTGGACAGAACACTGAAGCTTTCTTT
NA NA 14 TRBJ2-3 TRBV6-5 CASSVDIKVDTQYF TGTGCCAGCAGCGTAGACATTAAAGTAGATACGCAGTATTTT
TRBD1 NA 13 TRBJ1-2 TRBV6-1 CASSETGNYGYTF TGTGCCAGCAGTGAGACAGGGAACTATGGCTACACCTTC
NA NA 14 TRBJ1-1 TRBV7-9 CASGERMTVTEAFF TGTGCCAGCGGAGAGAGAATGACAGTCACTGAAGCTTTCTTT
TRBD2 NA 19 TRBJ2-3 TRBV13 CASTRLGAAGPTSTDTQYF TGTGCCAGCACCCGACTGGGAGCAGCGGGGCCAACTAGCACAGATACGCAGTATTTT
TRBD1 NA 11 TRBJ2-1 TRBV6-5 CASSFQGEGFF TGTGCCAGCAGTTTTCAGGGGGAAGGGTTCTTC
NA NA 13 TRBJ2-7 TRBV7-6 CASSPEVSYEQYF TGTGCCAGCAGTCCAGAGGTCTCCTACGAGCAGTACTTC
NA NA 13 TRBJ2-6 TRBV10-1 CATRGTGANVLTF TGCGCCACCCGAGGAACTGGGGCCAACGTCCTGACTTTC
TRBD1 NA 13 TRBJ1-4 TRBV29-1 CSVEGQGGGKLFF TGCAGCGTCGAGGGACAGGGGGGCGGAAAACTGTTTTTT
NA few 15 TRBJ2-7 TRBV10-2 CASSESWTPSYEQYF TGCGCCAGCAGTGAGTCTTGGACTCCGTCCTACGAGCAGTACTTC
NA NA 14 TRBJ2-6 TRBV6-5 CASSYRGGANVLTF TGTGCCAGCAGTTACCGAGGTGGGGCCAACGTCCTGACTTTC
NA NA 13 TRBJ2-5 TRBV7-8 CASSSDRQETQYF TGTGCCAGCAGCTCGGACAGACAAGAGACCCAGTACTTC
TRBD1 NA 16 TRBJ1-4 TRBV4-2 CASSQAVQGAGEKLFF TGTGCCAGCAGCCAAGCCGTACAGGGGGCAGGTGAAAAACTGTTTTTT
NA NA 15 TRBJ2-1 TRBV28 CASKREWSSYNEQFF TGTGCCAGCAAACGGGAATGGAGCTCCTACAATGAGCAGTTCTTC
NA NA 15 TRBJ1-2 TRBV11-3 CASSSKVGGAGGYTF TGTGCCAGCAGCTCCAAGGTTGGGGGGGCGGGGGGCTACACCTTC
TRBD2 NA 15 TRBJ2-7 TRBV27 CASSLIPGGAYEQYF TGTGCCAGCAGCCTAATCCCCGGGGGGGCCTACGAGCAGTACTTC
NA once 15 TRBJ1-3 TRBV6-1 CASSPREGGGNTIYF TGTGCCAGCAGCCCGAGGGAGGGTGGGGGAAACACCATATATTTT
TRBD1 few 16 TRBJ2-7 TRBV5-1 CASSLLGQGGIYEQYF TGCGCCAGCAGCTTACTCGGACAGGGGGGTATATACGAGCAGTACTTC
NA NA 12 TRBJ1-4 TRBV28 CASRGGPRELFF TGTGCCAGCAGGGGGGGACCCAGAGAACTGTTTTTT
NA NA 14 TRBJ2-1 TRBV1 CTSGGGATYNEQFF TGCACCAGCGGCGGGGGGGCTACCTACAATGAGCAGTTCTTC
TRBD2 NA 13 TRBJ2-3 TRBV18 CASSPGGADTQYF TGTGCCAGCTCACCCGGGGGGGCAGATACGCAGTATTTT
TRBD1 few 15 TRBJ1-5 TRBV6-5 CASSTDRGRNQPQHF TGTGCCAGCAGTACCGACAGGGGACGGAATCAGCCCCAGCATTTT
TRBD2 NA 14 TRBJ2-1 TRBV7-9 CASSFGGSYNEQFF TGTGCCAGCAGTTTCGGGGGGTCCTACAATGAGCAGTTCTTC
TRBD1 NA 13 TRBJ1-4 TRBV2 CASIINRGEKLFF TGTGCCAGTATTATAAACAGGGGAGAAAAACTGTTTTTT
NA NA 14 TRBJ2-1 TRBV11-2 CASSLGGLVGEQFF TGTGCCAGCAGCTTGGGGGGGCTGGTTGGTGAGCAGTTCTTC
TRBD1 many 16 TRBJ1-2 TRBV11-3 CASSLEGRQGVYGYTF TGTGCCAGCAGCTTAGAAGGGAGACAGGGGGTATACGGCTACACCTTC
TRBD1 NA 17 TRBJ1-1 TRBV7-2 CASSFLAGGILNTEAFF TGTGCCAGCAGCTTTTTGGCAGGGGGGATACTGAACACTGAAGCTTTCTTT
NA NA 14 TRBJ2-3 TRBV27 CASSDLGAGDTQYF TGTGCCAGCAGCGATTTAGGGGCCGGTGATACGCAGTATTTT
TRBD1 NA 15 TRBJ1-4 TRBV6-5 CASRPPTGGREKLFF TGTGCCAGCAGACCCCCGACAGGGGGTCGTGAAAAACTGTTTTTT
NA NA 15 TRBJ2-2 TRBV6-1 CASSDRRAGVGELFF TGTGCCAGCAGCGACAGGCGGGCTGGAGTCGGGGAGCTGTTTTTT
NA NA 13 TRBJ1-1 TRBV6-6 CASTKQGSTEAFF TGTGCCAGCACCAAACAGGGCTCTACTGAAGCTTTCTTT
NA NA 14 TRBJ2-7 TRBV18 CASSPFVGGREQYF TGTGCCAGCTCACCTTTCGTCGGAGGGCGCGAGCAGTACTTC
NA NA 13 TRBJ2-1 TRBV6-1 CASRSGGDGEQFF TGTGCCAGCCGCAGCGGTGGAGATGGTGAGCAGTTCTTC
NA NA 14 TRBJ1-1 TRBV11-2 CASSPSEGSTEAFF TGTGCCAGCAGCCCGAGTGAGGGATCCACTGAAGCTTTCTTT
TRBD1 NA 21 TRBJ2-6 TRBV4-2 CASSQVRPGTGPFSAANVLTF TGTGCCAGCAGCCAAGTGAGGCCCGGGACAGGTCCTTTTTCTGCGGCCAACGTCCTGACTTTC
NA NA 13 TRBJ1-1 TRBV6-5 CASTPPLGTEAFF TGTGCCAGCACCCCGCCTCTAGGAACTGAAGCTTTCTTT
NA few 12 TRBJ1-2 TRBV30 CAWSVTRYGYTF TGTGCCTGGAGTGTAACCAGATATGGCTACACCTTC
NA NA 14 TRBJ2-7 TRBV2 CASSVSPPPYEQYF TGTGCCAGCAGTGTTAGTCCTCCACCCTACGAGCAGTACTTC
NA NA 13 TRBJ1-5 TRBV4-1 CASSQDVGQAQHF TGCGCCAGCAGCCAAGATGTGGGGCAAGCCCAGCATTTT
NA NA 11 TRBJ2-2 TRBV9 CASSFAGELFF TGTGCCAGCAGTTTCGCCGGGGAGCTGTTTTTT
TRBD1 NA 15 TRBJ2-7 TRBV5-6 CASRRTGQGNNEQYF TGTGCCAGCAGGAGGACGGGACAGGGGAATAACGAGCAGTACTTC
TRBD2 once 18 TRBJ2-5 TRBV7-6 CASRPTPGLAGGQETQYF TGTGCCAGCAGGCCAACTCCGGGACTAGCGGGGGGACAAGAGACCCAGTACTTC
NA NA 13 TRBJ2-7 TRBV27 CASSIGQLYEQYF TGTGCCAGCAGTATCGGACAACTCTACGAGCAGTACTTC
NA NA 17 TRBJ1-6 TRBV4-1 CASTDRGYRDGVSPLHF TGCGCCAGTACTGACCGGGGGTACCGGGACGGGGTTTCACCCCTCCACTTT
TRBD2 NA 16 TRBJ2-2 TRBV7-9 CSSSPYSGGAGGELFF TGTTCCAGCAGCCCCTATAGCGGGGGGGCTGGCGGGGAGCTGTTTTTT
TRBD1 NA 15 TRBJ1-2 TRBV11-2 CASSPTPGQGTGYTF TGTGCCAGCAGCCCAACCCCGGGACAGGGGACTGGCTACACCTTC
TRBD1 NA 14 TRBJ1-1 TRBV29-1 CSADRDRGNTEAFF TGCAGCGCTGACCGGGACAGGGGGAACACTGAAGCTTTCTTT
NA NA 11 TRBJ1-4 TRBV20-1 CSASGNEKLFF TGCAGTGCCAGCGGGAATGAAAAACTGTTTTTT
NA NA 14 TRBJ1-4 TRBV7-8 CASSRGNRNEKLFF TGTGCCAGCAGCCGCGGGAACAGGAATGAAAAACTGTTTTTT
TRBD2 NA 15 TRBJ2-2 TRBV6-4 CASSEQTSGAGELFF TGTGCCAGCAGTGAGCAGACTAGCGGGGCCGGGGAGCTGTTTTTT
TRBD1 NA 15 TRBJ1-5 TRBV5-4 CASSSGQGLNQPQHF TGTGCCAGCAGCTCGGGACAGGGACTTAATCAGCCCCAGCATTTT